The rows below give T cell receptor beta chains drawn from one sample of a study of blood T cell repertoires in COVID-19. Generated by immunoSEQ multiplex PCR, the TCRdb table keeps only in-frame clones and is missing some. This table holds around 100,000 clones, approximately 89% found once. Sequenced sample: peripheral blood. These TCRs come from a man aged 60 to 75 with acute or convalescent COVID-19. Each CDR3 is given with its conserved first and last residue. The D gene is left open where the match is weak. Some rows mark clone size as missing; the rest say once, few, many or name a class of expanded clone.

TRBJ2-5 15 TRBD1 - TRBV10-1 TGCGCCAGCAGTGAGTCACAGGGGTTGAGGGAGACCCAGTACTTC CASSESQGLRETQYF
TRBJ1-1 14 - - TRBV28 TGTGCCAGCAGGCAACCGGACAACAGGAATGAAGCTTTCTTT CASRQPDNRNEAFF
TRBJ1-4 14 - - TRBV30 TGTGCCTGCTCACACGGCGGAGGGTTTGAAAAACTGTTTTTT CACSHGGGFEKLFF
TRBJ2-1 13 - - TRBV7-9 TGTGCCAGCAGCGCTCCCAGGGGCAATGAGCAGTTCTTC CASSAPRGNEQFF
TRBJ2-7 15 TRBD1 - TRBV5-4 TGTGCCAGCAGCTTACCCGGACAGGGGCTCTACGAGCAGTACTTC CASSLPGQGLYEQYF
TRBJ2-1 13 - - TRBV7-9 TGTGCCAGCAGCTTAGGGAGTGAGCGAAAGCAGTTCTTC CASSLGSERKQFF
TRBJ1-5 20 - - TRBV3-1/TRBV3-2 TGTGCCAGCAGCCAAGGGGGCCAGAAACAACTCGTTCCATTCAATCAGCCCCAGCATTTT CASSQGGQKQLVPFNQPQHF
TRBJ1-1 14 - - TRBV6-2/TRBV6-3 TGTGCCAGCAGTAGCCGTCTTAACGTCGCTGAAGCTTTCTTT CASSSRLNVAEAFF
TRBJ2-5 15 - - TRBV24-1 TGTGCCACCAGTGACCCCACCCCGGTCGGGGAGACCCAGTACTTC CATSDPTPVGETQYF
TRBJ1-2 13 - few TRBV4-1 TGCGCCAGCAGCCAAGATGAGAGGCGCGGCTACACCTTC CASSQDERRGYTF
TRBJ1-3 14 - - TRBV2 TGTGCCAGCAGCGGAGGTCACTCTGGAAACACCATATATTTT CASSGGHSGNTIYF
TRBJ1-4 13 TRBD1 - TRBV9 TGTGCCAGCAGCGCAGGGGGTTATGAAAAACTGTTTTTT CASSAGGYEKLFF
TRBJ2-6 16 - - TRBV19 TGTGCCAGTAGTGTGGGACTGCACTCTGGGGCCAACGTCCTGACTTTC CASSVGLHSGANVLTF
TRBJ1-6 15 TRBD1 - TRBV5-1 TGCGCCAGCAGCGCCGGACAGGGGGCGAGTTCACCCCTCCACTTT CASSAGQGASSPLHF
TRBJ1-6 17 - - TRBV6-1 TGTGCCAGCAGTGAAAGGGGCAGGGAATTCCTTCGCTCACCCCTCCACTTT CASSERGREFLRSPLHF
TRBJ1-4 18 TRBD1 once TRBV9 TGTGCCAGCAGCGTAGGCTCATGGGGTCGACAGGGGAATGAAAAACTGTTTTTT CASSVGSWGRQGNEKLFF
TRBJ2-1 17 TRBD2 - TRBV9 TGTGCCAGCAGCGTAGAATTGCTAGCGGGATCATACAATGAGCAGTTCTTC CASSVELLAGSYNEQFF
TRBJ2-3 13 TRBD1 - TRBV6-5 TGTGCCGCCCGGACAGGGTATATGGATACGCAGTATTTT CAARTGYMDTQYF
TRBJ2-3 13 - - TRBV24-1 TGTGCCACCAGTGACGGGGGACAGCCTACGCAGTATTTT CATSDGGQPTQYF
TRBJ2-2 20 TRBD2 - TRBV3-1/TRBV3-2 TGTGCCAGCAGCCCACATTCGGCGGGAGGTAGAATCTCGATCCCCGGGGAGCTGTTTTTT CASSPHSAGGRISIPGELFF
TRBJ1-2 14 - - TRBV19 TGTGCCAGTAGTATCGGGAATAATAACTATGGCTACACCTTC CASSIGNNNYGYTF
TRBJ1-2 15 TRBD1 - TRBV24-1 TGTGCCACCAGTGACCGTCGACAGGGGGCGAGAGGCTACACCTTC CATSDRRQGARGYTF
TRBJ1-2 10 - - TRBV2 TGTGCCAGCAGTGAGGGCGGCTACACCTTC CASSEGGYTF
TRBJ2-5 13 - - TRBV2 TGTGCCAGCAGTCGGGGGATCCAAGAGACCCAGTACTTC CASSRGIQETQYF
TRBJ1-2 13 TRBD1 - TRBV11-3 TGTGCCAGCAGCCCAGGGACAGCGCGTGGCTACACCTTC CASSPGTARGYTF
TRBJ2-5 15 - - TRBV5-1 TGCGCCAGCAGCTGGGTGGGGCAGCCTGGAGAGACCCAGTACTTC CASSWVGQPGETQYF
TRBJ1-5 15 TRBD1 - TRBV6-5 TGTGCCAGCAGGGGGGGGACAGGGATACATCAGCCCCAGCATTTT CASRGGTGIHQPQHF
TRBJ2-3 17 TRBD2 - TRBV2 TGTGCCAGCAACGGTGCTAGCGGGACCTACTCCACAGATACGCAGTATTTT CASNGASGTYSTDTQYF
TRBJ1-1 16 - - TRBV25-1 TGTGCCAGCAGTGCGCTCGCGATCCCATCGAACACTGAAGCTTTCTTT CASSALAIPSNTEAFF
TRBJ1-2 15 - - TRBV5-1 TGCGCCAGCAGCTTGGAAACGTCGGTTAGTTATGGCTACACCTTC CASSLETSVSYGYTF
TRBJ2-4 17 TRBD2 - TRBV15 TGTGCCACCAGCAGCAGGGTAGCGGGAGGTGCCAAAAACATTCAGTACTTC CATSSRVAGGAKNIQYF
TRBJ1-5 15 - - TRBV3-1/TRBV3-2 TGTGCCAGCAGCCAAGGGCATAATAGCAATCAGCCCCAGCATTTT CASSQGHNSNQPQHF
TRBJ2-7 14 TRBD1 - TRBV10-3 TGTGCCATCAGCCGGGACAGGGGACCCTACGAGCAGTACTTC CAISRDRGPYEQYF
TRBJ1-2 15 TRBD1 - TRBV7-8 TGTGCCAGCAGCACGGACAGGGGGTCTTTGGGTGGCTACACCTTC CASSTDRGSLGGYTF
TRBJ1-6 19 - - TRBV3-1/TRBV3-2 TGTGCCAGCAGCCGAGATCAGGGGAGTACTAGCTCCTATAATTCACCCCTCCACTTT CASSRDQGSTSSYNSPLHF
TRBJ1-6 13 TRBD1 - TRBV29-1 TGCAGCGCGGGACAGGGGGTAGGATCACCCCTCCACTTT CSAGQGVGSPLHF
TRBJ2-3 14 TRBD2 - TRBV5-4 TGTGCCAGCAGCTTGAACGGGAGGGCAGATACGCAGTATTTT CASSLNGRADTQYF
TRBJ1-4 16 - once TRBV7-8 TGTGCCAGCAGCACCAGACAGAGTGCAACTAATGAAAAACTGTTTTTT CASSTRQSATNEKLFF
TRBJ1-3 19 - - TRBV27 TGTGCCAGCAGTTTAGGGCCCCCGGACAGACCTTTCTCTGGAAACACCATATATTTT CASSLGPPDRPFSGNTIYF
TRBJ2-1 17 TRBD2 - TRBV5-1 TGCGCCAGCAGCGCTGGGACTAGCGGGGACCCGAGAAGTGAGCAGTTCTTC CASSAGTSGDPRSEQFF
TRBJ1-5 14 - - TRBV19 TGTGCCAGTAGTTCCAGGCCCTCTAATCAGCCCCAGCATTTT CASSSRPSNQPQHF
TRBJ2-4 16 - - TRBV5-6 TGTGCCAGCAGCTTGGCAGGGGCCCGAGCCAAAAACATTCAGTACTTC CASSLAGARAKNIQYF
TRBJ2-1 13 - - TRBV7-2 TGTGCCAGCAGCTTTGGACTTTCCAATGAGCAGTTCTTC CASSFGLSNEQFF
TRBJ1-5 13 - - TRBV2 TGTGCCAGCAGTGGGGACATATATCAGCCCCAGCATTTT CASSGDIYQPQHF
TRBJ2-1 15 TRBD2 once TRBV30 TGTGCCTGGAGTGCCCGGGCTAGCGGAGGCAATGAGCAGTTCTTC CAWSARASGGNEQFF
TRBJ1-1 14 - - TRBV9 TGTGCCAGCAGCCTGGGGAGTGCCAACACTGAAGCTTTCTTT CASSLGSANTEAFF
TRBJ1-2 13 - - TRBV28 TGTGCCAGCAGTTTGGGGAGAGAGGGCGGCTACACCTTC CASSLGREGGYTF
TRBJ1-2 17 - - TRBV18 TGTGCCAGCTCAGTACCCGGGCGGGATTACTCTGACTATGGCTACACCTTC CASSVPGRDYSDYGYTF
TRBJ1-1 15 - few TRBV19 TGTGCCAGTAGTTCTTCCGGGGGGGTGAACACTGAAGCTTTCTTT CASSSSGGVNTEAFF
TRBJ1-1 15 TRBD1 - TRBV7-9 TGTGCCAGCAGCTTAGGGACAGGGGGGTGGACTGAAGCTTTCTTT CASSLGTGGWTEAFF
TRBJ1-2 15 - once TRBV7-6 TGTGCCAGCAGCCCCGGATCCAGGGGCCCTCATGGCTACACCTTC CASSPGSRGPHGYTF
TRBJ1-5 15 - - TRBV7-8 TGTGCCAGCAGCCCCGGGGGGGAACCCAATCAGCCCCAGCATTTT CASSPGGEPNQPQHF
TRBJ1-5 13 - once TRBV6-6 TGTGCCAGCAGTGGCTCGCAGAATCAGCCCCAGCATTTT CASSGSQNQPQHF
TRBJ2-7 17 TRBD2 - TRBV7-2 TGTGCCAGCAGCCGTCGATTCGGGACTAGCGATCTCCACGAGCAGTACTTC CASSRRFGTSDLHEQYF
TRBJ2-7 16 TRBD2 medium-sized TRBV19 TGTGCCAGTCAAGCCCAAGGACTAGCGGGAGCGGGGGAGCAGTACTTC CASQAQGLAGAGEQYF
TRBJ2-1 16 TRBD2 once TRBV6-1 TGTGCCAGCAGTGAAGCGGTCGGGAGGGACTCGGGGAAGCAGTTCTTC CASSEAVGRDSGKQFF
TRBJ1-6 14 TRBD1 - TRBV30 TGTGCCTCTACCCCGGGACAGCCGAATTCACCCCTCCACTTT CASTPGQPNSPLHF
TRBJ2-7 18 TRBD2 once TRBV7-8 TGTGCCAGCAGCTCCCCGACTAGCGGGAGGGCCCTTTCCTACGAGCAGTACTTC CASSSPTSGRALSYEQYF
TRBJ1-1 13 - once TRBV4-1 TGCGCCAGCAGCCAAGATGCAGTGACTGAAGCTTTCTTT CASSQDAVTEAFF
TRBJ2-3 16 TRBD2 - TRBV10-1 TGCGCCAGCAGTGAGGTAGCGGGAGAAACAGGAGATACGCAGTATTTT CASSEVAGETGDTQYF